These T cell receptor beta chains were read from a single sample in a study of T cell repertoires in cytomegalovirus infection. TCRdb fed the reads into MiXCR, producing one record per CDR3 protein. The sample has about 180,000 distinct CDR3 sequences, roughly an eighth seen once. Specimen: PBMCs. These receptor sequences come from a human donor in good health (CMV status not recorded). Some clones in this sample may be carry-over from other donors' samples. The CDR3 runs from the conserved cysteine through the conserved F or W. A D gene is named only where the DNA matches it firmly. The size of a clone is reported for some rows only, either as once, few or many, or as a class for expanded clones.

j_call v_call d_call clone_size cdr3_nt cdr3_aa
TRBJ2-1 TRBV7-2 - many TGTGCCAGCAGCTTAGCCGGGACTCCTTTTAATGAGCAGTTCTTC CASSLAGTPFNEQFF
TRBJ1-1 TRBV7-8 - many TGTGCCAGCAGCTTAGTTAACTCCGGAGTCGCTGAAGCTTTCTTT CASSLVNSGVAEAFF
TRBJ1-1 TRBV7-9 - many TGTGCCAGCAGCTTAGACGGGACCCTTGGCGCTGAAGCTTTCTTT CASSLDGTLGAEAFF
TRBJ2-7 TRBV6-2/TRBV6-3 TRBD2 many TGTGCCAGCGGACTAGCGAGCTACGAGCAGTACTTC CASGLASYEQYF
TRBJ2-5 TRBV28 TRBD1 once TGTGCCAGCAGCCCTGGACAGGGGGTTCAAGAGACCCAGTACTTC CASSPGQGVQETQYF
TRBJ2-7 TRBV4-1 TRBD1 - TGCGCCAGCAGCCAGAGACAGGGTAGCGAGCAGTACTTC CASSQRQGSEQYF
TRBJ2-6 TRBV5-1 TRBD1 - TGCGCCAGCAGCGTAACAGGGGGCTCCACCGGGGCCAACGTCCTGACTTTC CASSVTGGSTGANVLTF
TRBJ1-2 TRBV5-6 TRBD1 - TGTGCCAGCAGCGGTGGGACAGGGGATTATGGCTACACCTTC CASSGGTGDYGYTF
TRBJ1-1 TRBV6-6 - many TGTGCCAGCAGTTACCCCGATTCGAACACTGAAGCTTTCTTT CASSYPDSNTEAFF
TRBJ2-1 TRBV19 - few TGTGCCAGTAGTCCCGTTGGACTCGCCGTCTCCTACAATGAGCAGTTCTTC CASSPVGLAVSYNEQFF
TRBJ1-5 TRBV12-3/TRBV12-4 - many TGTGCCAGCAGTTTAAAATTGTCAGGGCGGGAAAATCAGCCCCAGCATTTT CASSLKLSGRENQPQHF
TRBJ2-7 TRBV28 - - TGTGCCAGCAGTTATGGGACATCGGACTCCTACGAGCAGTACTTC CASSYGTSDSYEQYF
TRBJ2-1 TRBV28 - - TGTGCCAGCAGCTACGGGGGAGCGGTAGATGAGCAGTTCTTC CASSYGGAVDEQFF
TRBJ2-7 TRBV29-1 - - TGCAGCATGGACGCTACAGGTACCTACGAGCAGTACTTC CSMDATGTYEQYF
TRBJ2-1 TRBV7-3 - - TGTGCCAGCAGCTCAATAGCAGATACCTACAATGAGCAGTTCTTC CASSSIADTYNEQFF
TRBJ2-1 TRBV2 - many TGTGCCAGCACCCTACTGGGTTTAAATGAGCAGTTCTTC CASTLLGLNEQFF
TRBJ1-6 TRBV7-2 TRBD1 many TGTGCCAGCAGCACTCGACAGGGTCCTATGCTTTCACCCCTCCACTTT CASSTRQGPMLSPLHF
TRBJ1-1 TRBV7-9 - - TGTGCCAGCAGCCCCGGATCCTTCCCCTGGGTTGAAGCTTTCTTT CASSPGSFPWVEAFF
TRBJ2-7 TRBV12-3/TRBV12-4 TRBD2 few TGTGCCAGCAGTTTAGTGCTTAGCGGGGGCCCTAGCGAGCAGTACTTC CASSLVLSGGPSEQYF
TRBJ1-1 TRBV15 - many TGTGCCACCAGCAGAGATCGGGGGAACACTGAAGCTTTCTTT CATSRDRGNTEAFF
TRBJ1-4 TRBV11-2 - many TGTGCCAGCAGCTTAAGGGGTGGCGAAGAAAAACTGTTTTTT CASSLRGGEEKLFF
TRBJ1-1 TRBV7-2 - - TGTGCCAGCAGGTTTACCGTGAACACTGAAGCTTTCTTT CASRFTVNTEAFF
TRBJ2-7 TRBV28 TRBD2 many TGTGCCAGCAGTGCCGGGACTAGCGGGAAGGGTGAGCAGTACTTC CASSAGTSGKGEQYF
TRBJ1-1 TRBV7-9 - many TGTGCCAGCAGCTTATTTGGGAACACTGAAGCTTTCTTT CASSLFGNTEAFF
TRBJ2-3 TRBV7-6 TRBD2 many TGTGCCAGCAGCTCACTATCGAGGCGGGAGAGGACAGATACGCAGTATTTT CASSSLSRRERTDTQYF
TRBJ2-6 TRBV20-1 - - TGCAGTGCCCCAGGGCAGGGGCTGTCTGGGGCCAACGTCCTGACTTTC CSAPGQGLSGANVLTF
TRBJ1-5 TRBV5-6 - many TGTGCCAGCAGCTTGGGTACCCGGAACTTCAATCAGCCCCAGCATTTT CASSLGTRNFNQPQHF
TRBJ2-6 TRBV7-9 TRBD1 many TGTGCCAGCAGCGGAGACAGGGGGAGAGTGGTAGGGGCCAACGTCCTGACTTTC CASSGDRGRVVGANVLTF
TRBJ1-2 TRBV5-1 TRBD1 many TGCGCCAGCAGCTTAGGGACAGGGGGCGCTTATGGCTACACCTTC CASSLGTGGAYGYTF
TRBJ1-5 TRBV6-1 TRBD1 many TGTGCCAGCAGTGAAGGACAGGGACATCAGCCCCAGCATTTT CASSEGQGHQPQHF
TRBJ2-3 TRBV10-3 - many TGTGCCATCAGTGAGTCGACGGGGCGCACAGATACGCAGTATTTT CAISESTGRTDTQYF
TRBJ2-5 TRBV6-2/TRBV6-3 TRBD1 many TGTGCCAGCAGTTCGGGACAGGCAAGGGAGACCCAGTACTTC CASSSGQARETQYF
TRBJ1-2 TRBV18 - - TGTGCCAGCTCACCACAGGAGGGGTTCAAGTATGGCTACACCTTC CASSPQEGFKYGYTF
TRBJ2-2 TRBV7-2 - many TGTGCCAGCAGCTCAACACGGAACACCGGGGAGCTGTTTTTT CASSSTRNTGELFF
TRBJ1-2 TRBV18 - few TGTGCCAGCTCACCAGACCCTTTCTATGGCTACACCTTC CASSPDPFYGYTF
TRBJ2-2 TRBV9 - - TGTGCCAGCAGCGCCAGTGGAGGAACGAACACCGGGGAGCTGTTTTTT CASSASGGTNTGELFF
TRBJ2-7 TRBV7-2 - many TGTGCCAGCAGCCTGCATTGGACAGCTTCCTACGAGCAGTACTTC CASSLHWTASYEQYF
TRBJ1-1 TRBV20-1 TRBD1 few TGCAGTGCTAGAGCGGGGAACAGGGGTCAGAACACTGAAGCTTTCTTT CSARAGNRGQNTEAFF
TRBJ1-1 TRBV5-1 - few TGCGCCAGCAGCGGGAGGGGGACACGGAAGGGGACTGAAGCTTTCTTT CASSGRGTRKGTEAFF
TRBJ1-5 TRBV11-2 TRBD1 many TGTGCCAGCAGCCTGACAGGGGGCGGACAGCCCCAGCATTTT CASSLTGGGQPQHF
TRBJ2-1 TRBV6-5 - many TGTGCCAGCAGTTCGGGGAGCACAGGCTCCTACAATGAGCAGTTCTTC CASSSGSTGSYNEQFF
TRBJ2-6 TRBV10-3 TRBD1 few TGTGCCATCAGTGCACAGGGGGCAATGGGGGCCAACGTCCTGACTTTC CAISAQGAMGANVLTF
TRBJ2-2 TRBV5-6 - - TGTGCCAGCAGTATGGGGAACACCGGGGAGCTGTTTTTT CASSMGNTGELFF
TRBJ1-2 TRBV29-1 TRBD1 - TGCAGCGTTGAACCCCGGGACAGGGGGCTTGGGAGCTATGGCTACACCTTC CSVEPRDRGLGSYGYTF
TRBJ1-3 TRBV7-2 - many TGTGCCAGCAGCCAGAACTCTGGAAACACCATATATTTT CASSQNSGNTIYF
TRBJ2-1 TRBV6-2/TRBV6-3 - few TGTGCCAGCAGTTACCTCGGGGAGTATGAGCAGTTCTTC CASSYLGEYEQFF